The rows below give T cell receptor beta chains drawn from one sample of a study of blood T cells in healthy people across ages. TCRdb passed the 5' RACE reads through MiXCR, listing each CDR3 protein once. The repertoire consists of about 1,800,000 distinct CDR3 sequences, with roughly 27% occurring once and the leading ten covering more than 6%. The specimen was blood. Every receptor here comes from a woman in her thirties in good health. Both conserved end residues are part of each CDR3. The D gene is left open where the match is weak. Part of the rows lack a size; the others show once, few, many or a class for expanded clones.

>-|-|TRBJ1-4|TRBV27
CASSLRTVRTNEKLFF
TGTGCCAGCAGTTTACGGACAGTCCGCACTAATGAAAAACTGTTTTTT
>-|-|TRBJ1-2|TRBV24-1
CATPLSQGTHGYTF
TGTGCCACCCCTCTGTCGCAGGGGACGCATGGCTACACCTTC
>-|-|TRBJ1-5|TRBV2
CASSASQYSNQPQHF
TGTGCCAGCAGTGCGTCCCAGTATAGCAATCAGCCCCAGCATTTT
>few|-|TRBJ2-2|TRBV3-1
CASSQDLPRGLFF
TGTGCCAGCAGCCAAGATCTACCTAGGGGGCTGTTTTTT
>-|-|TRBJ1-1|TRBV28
CASSHDYTEAFF
TGTGCCAGCAGCCATGATTACACTGAAGCTTTCTTT
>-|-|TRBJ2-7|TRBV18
CASSREGRGTEQYF
TGTGCCAGCTCACGGGAGGGTAGGGGGACCGAGCAGTACTTC
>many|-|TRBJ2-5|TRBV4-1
CASSQGRQPRQETQYF
TGCGCCAGCAGCCAAGGAAGACAGCCGAGACAAGAGACCCAGTACTTC
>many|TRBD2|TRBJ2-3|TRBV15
CATSRVGAGGVTDTQYF
TGTGCCACCAGCAGAGTTGGAGCGGGAGGGGTCACAGATACGCAGTATTTT
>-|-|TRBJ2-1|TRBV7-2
CASSYDARNINEQFF
TGTGCCAGCAGCTACGACGCTAGGAATATCAATGAGCAGTTCTTC
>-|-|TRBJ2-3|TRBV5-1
CASSSLKVSTDTQYF
TGCGCCAGCAGCTCTCTAAAGGTTAGCACAGATACGCAGTATTTT
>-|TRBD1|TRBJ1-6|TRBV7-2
CASSLSTGGRSPLHF
TGTGCCAGCAGCTTATCGACAGGGGGCCGTTCACCCCTCCACTTT
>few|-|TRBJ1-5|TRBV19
CASSRQINQPQHF
TGTGCCAGTAGCAGACAGATCAATCAGCCCCAGCATTTT
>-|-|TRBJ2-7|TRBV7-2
CASSAVPKNSYEQYF
TGTGCCAGCAGCGCCGTCCCAAAGAACTCCTACGAGCAGTACTTC
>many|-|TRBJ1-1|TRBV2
CASSEGQGNTEAFF
TGTGCCAGCAGTGAAGGGCAGGGGAACACTGAAGCTTTCTTT
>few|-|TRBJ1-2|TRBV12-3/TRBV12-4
CACTLSGYGYTF
TGTGCCTGCACGTTGAGTGGCTATGGCTACACCTTC
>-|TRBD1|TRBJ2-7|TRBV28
CVSSLRGDRVWGEQYF
TGTGTCAGCAGTTTAAGAGGGGACAGGGTGTGGGGCGAGCAGTACTTC
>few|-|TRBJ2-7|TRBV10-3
CAIGSLGRASYEQYF
TGTGCCATCGGGTCCCTAGGCCGGGCCTCCTACGAGCAGTACTTC